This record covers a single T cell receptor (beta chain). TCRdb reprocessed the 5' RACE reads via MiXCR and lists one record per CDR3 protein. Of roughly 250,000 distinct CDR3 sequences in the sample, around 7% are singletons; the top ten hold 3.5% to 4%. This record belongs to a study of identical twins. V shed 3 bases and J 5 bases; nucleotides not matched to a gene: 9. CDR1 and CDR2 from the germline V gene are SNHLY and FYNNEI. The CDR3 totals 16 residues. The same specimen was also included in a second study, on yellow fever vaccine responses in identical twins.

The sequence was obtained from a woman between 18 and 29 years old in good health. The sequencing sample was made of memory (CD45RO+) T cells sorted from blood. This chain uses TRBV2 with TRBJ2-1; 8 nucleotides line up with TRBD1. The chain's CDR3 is CASSEAGGAFNNEQFF. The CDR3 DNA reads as TGTGCCAGCAGTGAGGCAGGGGGCGCGTTCAACAATGAGCAGTTCTTC. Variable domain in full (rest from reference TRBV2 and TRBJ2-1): EPEVTQTPSHQVTQMGQEVILRCVPISNHLYFYWYRQILGQKVEFLVSFYNNEISEKSEIFDDQFSVERPDGSNFTLKIRSTKLEDSAMYFCASSEAGGAFNNEQFFGPGTRLTVL.